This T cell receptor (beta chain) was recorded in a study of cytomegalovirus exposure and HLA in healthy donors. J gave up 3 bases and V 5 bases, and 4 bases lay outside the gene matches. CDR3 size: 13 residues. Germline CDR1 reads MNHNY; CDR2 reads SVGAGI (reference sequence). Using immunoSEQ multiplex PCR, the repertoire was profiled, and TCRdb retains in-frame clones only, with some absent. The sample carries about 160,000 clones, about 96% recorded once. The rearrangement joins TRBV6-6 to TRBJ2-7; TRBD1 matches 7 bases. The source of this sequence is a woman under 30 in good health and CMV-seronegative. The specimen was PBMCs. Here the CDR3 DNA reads TGTGCCAGCAGTCGACAGGGCGTCTACGAGCAGTACTTC. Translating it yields CASSRQGVYEQYF.